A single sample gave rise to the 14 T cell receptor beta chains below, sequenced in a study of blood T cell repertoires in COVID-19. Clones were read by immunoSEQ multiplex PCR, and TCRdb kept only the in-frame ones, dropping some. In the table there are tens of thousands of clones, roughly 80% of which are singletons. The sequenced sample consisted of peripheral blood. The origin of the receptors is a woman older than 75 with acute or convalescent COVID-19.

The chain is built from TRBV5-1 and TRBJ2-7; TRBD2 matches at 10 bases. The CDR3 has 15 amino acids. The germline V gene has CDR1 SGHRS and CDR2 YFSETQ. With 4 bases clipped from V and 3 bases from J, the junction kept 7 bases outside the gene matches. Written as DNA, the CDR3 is TGCGCCAGCAGCCTGGCTAGCGGGGGAAACTACGAGCAGTACTTC. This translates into CASSLASGGNYEQYF.

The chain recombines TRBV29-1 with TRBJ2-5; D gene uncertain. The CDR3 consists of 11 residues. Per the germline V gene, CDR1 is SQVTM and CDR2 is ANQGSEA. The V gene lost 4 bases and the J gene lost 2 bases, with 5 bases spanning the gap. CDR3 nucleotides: TGCAGCGTTGTAAAACAAGAGACCCAGTACTTC. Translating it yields CSVVKQETQYF.

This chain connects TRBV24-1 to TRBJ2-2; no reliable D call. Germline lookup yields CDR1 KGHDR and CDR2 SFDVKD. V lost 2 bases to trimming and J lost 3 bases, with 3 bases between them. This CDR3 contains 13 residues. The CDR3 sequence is CATSDSYTGELFF. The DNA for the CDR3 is TGTGCCACCAGTGATTCATACACCGGGGAGCTGTTTTTT.

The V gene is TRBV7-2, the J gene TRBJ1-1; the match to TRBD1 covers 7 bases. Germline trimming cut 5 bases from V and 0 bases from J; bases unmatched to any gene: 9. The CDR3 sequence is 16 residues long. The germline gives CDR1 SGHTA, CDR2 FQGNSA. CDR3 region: CASSKGPGQMNTEAFF. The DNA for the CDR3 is TGTGCCAGCAGCAAGGGGCCGGGACAGATGAACACTGAAGCTTTCTTT.

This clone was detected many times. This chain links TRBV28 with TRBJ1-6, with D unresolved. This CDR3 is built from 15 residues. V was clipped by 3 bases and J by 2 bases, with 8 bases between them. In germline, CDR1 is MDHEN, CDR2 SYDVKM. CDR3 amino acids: CASSLLTTYNSPLHF. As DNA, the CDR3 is TGTGCCAGCAGTTTGTTGACAACCTATAATTCACCCCTCCACTTT. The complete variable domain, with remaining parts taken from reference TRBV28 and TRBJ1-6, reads DVKVTQSSRYLVKRTGEKVFLECVQDMDHENMFWYRQDPGLGLRLIYFSYDVKMKEKGDIPEGYSVSREKKERFSLILESASTNQTSMYLCASSLLTTYNSPLHFGNGTRLTVT.

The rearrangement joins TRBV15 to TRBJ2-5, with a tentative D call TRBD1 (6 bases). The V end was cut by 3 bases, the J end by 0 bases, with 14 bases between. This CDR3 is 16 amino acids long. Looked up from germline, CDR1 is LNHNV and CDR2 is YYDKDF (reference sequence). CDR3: CATSSRQDGYQETQYF. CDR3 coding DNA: TGTGCCACCAGCAGTAGACAGGACGGGTACCAAGAGACCCAGTACTTC.

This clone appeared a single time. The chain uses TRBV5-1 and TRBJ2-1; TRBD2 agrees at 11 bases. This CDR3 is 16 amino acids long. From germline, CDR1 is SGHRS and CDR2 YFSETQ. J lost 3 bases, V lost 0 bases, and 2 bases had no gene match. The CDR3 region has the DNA TGCGCCAGCAGCTTGGAACTAGCGGGGGACTACAATGAGCAGTTCTTC. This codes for CASSLELAGDYNEQFF.

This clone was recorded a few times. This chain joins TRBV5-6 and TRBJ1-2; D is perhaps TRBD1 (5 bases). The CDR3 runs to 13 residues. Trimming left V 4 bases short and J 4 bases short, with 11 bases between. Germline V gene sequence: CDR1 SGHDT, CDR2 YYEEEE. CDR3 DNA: TGTGCCAGCAGCACGGACACGACCTATGGCTACACCTTC. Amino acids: CASSTDTTYGYTF.

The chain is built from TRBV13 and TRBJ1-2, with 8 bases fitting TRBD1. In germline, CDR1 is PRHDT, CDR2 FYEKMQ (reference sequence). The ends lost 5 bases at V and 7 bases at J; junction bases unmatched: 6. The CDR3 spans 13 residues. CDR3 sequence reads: CASSGQGTGGYTF. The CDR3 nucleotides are TGTGCCAGCAGCGGACAGGGCACTGGTGGCTACACCTTC.

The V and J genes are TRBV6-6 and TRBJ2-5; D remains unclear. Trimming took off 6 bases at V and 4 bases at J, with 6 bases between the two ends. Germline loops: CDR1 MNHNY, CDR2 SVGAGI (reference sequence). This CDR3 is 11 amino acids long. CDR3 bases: TGTGCCAGCAGCCTGGCAGAGACCCAGTACTTC. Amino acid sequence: CASSLAETQYF.

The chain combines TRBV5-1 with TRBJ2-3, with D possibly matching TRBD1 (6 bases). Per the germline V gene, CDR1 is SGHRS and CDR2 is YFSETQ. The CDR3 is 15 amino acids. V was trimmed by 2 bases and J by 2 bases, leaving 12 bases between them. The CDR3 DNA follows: TGCGCCAGCAGCTTAGGACAGTCTAACACAGATACGCAGTATTTT. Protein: CASSLGQSNTDTQYF.

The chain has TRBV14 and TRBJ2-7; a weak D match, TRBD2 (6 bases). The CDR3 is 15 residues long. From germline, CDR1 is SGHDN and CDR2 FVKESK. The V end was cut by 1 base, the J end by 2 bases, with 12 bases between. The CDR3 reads CASSQGRGPTYEQYF. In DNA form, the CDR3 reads TGTGCCAGCAGCCAAGGGAGGGGCCCAACCTACGAGCAGTACTTC.

CDR3 nucleotides: TGTGCCAGCAGGATAGGACAGAACTATGGCTACACCTTC. Its protein product is CASRIGQNYGYTF. The chain employs TRBV6-5 and TRBJ1-2; possible D gene TRBD1, 6 bases. Trimming took 6 bases from V and 2 from J, leaving 10 bases between them. This CDR3 comprises 13 residues. Germline CDR1 MNHEY, CDR2 SVGAGI.

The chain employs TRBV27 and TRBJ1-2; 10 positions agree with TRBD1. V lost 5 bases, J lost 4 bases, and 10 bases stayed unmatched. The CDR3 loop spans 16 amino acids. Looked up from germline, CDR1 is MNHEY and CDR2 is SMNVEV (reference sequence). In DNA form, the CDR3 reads TGTGCCAGCAGTGCATGGACAGGGGGTTTCTCCTATGGCTACACCTTC. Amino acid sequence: CASSAWTGGFSYGYTF.